Shown below are 26 T cell receptor beta chains from a single sample sequenced in a study of T cells after yellow fever vaccination. MiXCR, run by TCRdb on the 5' RACE reads, gives a single entry per CDR3 protein. The sample lists some 170,000 distinct CDR3 sequences, 9.3% occurring once. Sequencing was performed on CD8+ T cells sorted from PBMCs, taken 45 days after the yellow fever booster vaccination. The receptor source for this set is a man aged 18 to 29 who received the YFV17D yellow fever vaccine.

Ten or more counts support this clonotype. The chain carries TRBV4-1 and TRBJ2-2; D is unclear. Per the germline V gene, CDR1 is MGHRA and CDR2 is YSYEKL. Trimming removed 3 bases from V and 7 bases from J, with 6 bases in between. The length of the CDR3 is 12 residues. The CDR3 nucleotides read TGCGCCAGCAGCCATTTGGTCGGGGAGCTGTTTTTT. Protein: CASSHLVGELFF.

This clonotype occurred a few times. The rearrangement joins TRBV4-1 to TRBJ1-5; D is perhaps TRBD1 (5 bases). Germline CDR1 MGHRA, CDR2 YSYEKL. The CDR3 totals 14 residues. V shed 0 bases and J shed 7 bases, with 10 bases lying between them. The CDR3 DNA sequence: TGCGCCAGCAGCCAAGAGGGGCCTTGGCAGCCCCAGCATTTT. This sequence encodes CASSQEGPWQPQHF.

This rearrangement joins TRBV7-9 to TRBJ2-2; D remains ambiguous. V was trimmed by 2 bases and J by 0 bases, leaving 10 bases between them. The CDR3 runs 16 residues. Germline CDR1 and CDR2: SEHNR and FQNEAQ (reference sequence). CDR3 residues: CASSLSSMANTGELFF. The CDR3 DNA sequence: TGTGCCAGCAGCTTAAGCTCTATGGCGAACACCGGGGAGCTGTTTTTT.

The gene calls are TRBV10-3 and TRBJ2-5; D possibly corresponds to TRBD1 (5 bases). This CDR3 has 14 amino acids. CDR1 ENHRY and CDR2 SYGVKD come from the germline V gene. The V and J ends lost 7 bases and 3 bases respectively, with 15 bases between them. CDR3 nucleotide sequence: TGTGCCATCATGGCAGGGATGGCAGAAGAGACCCAGTACTTC. Its translation is CAIMAGMAEETQYF.

This clonotype has a handful of counts. The chain carries TRBV6-6 and TRBJ2-2, with a tentative D call TRBD1 (6 bases). The germline V gene has CDR1 MNHNY and CDR2 SVGAGI (reference sequence). This CDR3 comprises 13 residues. Trimming removed 7 bases from V and 2 bases from J, with 8 bases in between. The CDR3, as DNA: TGTGCCAGCAAGGGGACAAACACCGGGGAGCTGTTTTTT. This encodes CASKGTNTGELFF.

The V gene is TRBV30, the J gene TRBJ2-3, with a weak D call TRBD2 (7 bases). This CDR3 is 13 amino acids long. V lost 7 bases and J lost 5, with 16 bases in between. CDR1 is GTSNPN and CDR2 is SVGIG in the germline V gene (reference sequence). CDR3 sequence (DNA): TGTGCCTCCAATCGGGGGGCTGGAGATACGCAGTATTTT. Its protein is CASNRGAGDTQYF. Full variable domain (rest looked up from reference TRBV30 and TRBJ2-3): SQTIHQWPATLVQPVGSPLSLECTVEGTSNPNLYWYRQAAGRGLQLLFYSVGIGQISSEVPQNLSASRPQDRQFILSSKKLLLSDSGFYLCASNRGAGDTQYFGPGTRLTVL.

This sequence joins TRBV4-2 and TRBJ2-5, with 8 bases matching TRBD1. Germline V gene lookup returns CDR1 LGHNA and CDR2 YNFKEQ. This CDR3 has 17 residues. V was pared by 1 base and J by 2 bases, with 9 bases of the junction left unmatched. CDR3 coding DNA: TGTGCCAGCAGCCAAGGGTGGTCAGGGGGCAGGCAAGAGACCCAGTACTTC. Translated: CASSQGWSGGRQETQYF.

This clonotype was observed a few times. The rearrangement links TRBV15 to TRBJ2-1; maybe TRBD2 (5 bases). The germline CDR1 and CDR2 sequences are LNHNV and YYDKDF (reference sequence). This CDR3 region has 16 residues. V was shortened by 1 base and J by 6 bases, with 16 bases between the two germline ends. The CDR3 coding sequence is TGTGCCACCAGCAGAGGAGGGTTCATGACCCGCAATGAGCAGTTCTTC. Its protein is CATSRGGFMTRNEQFF.

Ten or more counts support this clonotype. V is TRBV4-3 and J is TRBJ2-1, with D tentatively TRBD2 (6 bases). With 1 base removed from V and 4 bases from J, the gap between germline ends came to 8 bases. The CDR3 is 14 amino acids. Germline V lookup: CDR1 LGHNA, CDR2 YSLEER. The CDR3 reads CASSQAGLYNEQFF. Written as DNA, the CDR3 is TGCGCCAGCAGCCAAGCGGGACTTTACAATGAGCAGTTCTTC.

The J gene is TRBJ2-1, the V gene TRBV5-1; D remains unclear. The CDR3 covers 13 residues. V was shortened by 4 bases and J by 4 bases, with 9 bases between the two germline ends. Germline CDR1 SGHRS, CDR2 YFSETQ. This chain's CDR3 is CASSRNTYNEQFF. In nucleotides, the CDR3 is TGCGCCAGCAGCCGTAATACTTACAATGAGCAGTTCTTC.

The V call is TRBV11-2, the J call TRBJ2-1, with D possibly being TRBD2 (7 bases). The germline V and J ends were trimmed by 1 base and 10 bases, with 17 bases remaining between them. There are 15 residues in the CDR3. The V gene's germline CDR1 is SGHAT and CDR2 FQNNGV. CDR3: CASSLGWGGWVEQFF. As DNA, the CDR3 is TGTGCCAGCAGCTTAGGATGGGGGGGCTGGGTCGAGCAGTTCTTC.

Regarding this clonotype: This is likely a read error, given that the CDR3 carries no conserved phenylalanine or tryptophan at its end. This chain links TRBV3-1 with TRBJ2-7; 11 positions match TRBD1. In germline, CDR1 is LGHDT, CDR2 YNNKEL (reference sequence). CDR3 size: 16 residues. The V gene end was trimmed by 3 bases and the J gene end by 6 bases; junction bases not matched to a gene: 10. CDR3 amino acids: CASSQPPGTGGVEQYS. The CDR3 DNA sequence: TGTGCCAGCAGCCAGCCCCCCGGGACAGGGGGAGTCGAGCAGTACTCC.

The sample holds a few counts of this clonotype. The chain recombines TRBV12-3 or TRBV12-4 with TRBJ2-1; D is ambiguous. This CDR3 comprises 13 residues. Trimming left V 7 bases short and J 8 bases short, with 15 bases between. CDR3 DNA sequence: TGTGCCAGCACCCTGCAATGGGGTGATGAGCAGTTCTTC. This codes for CASTLQWGDEQFF.

This sequence joins TRBV6-5 and TRBJ2-7, with a weak D call TRBD1 (6 bases). V gave up 0 bases and J gave up 1 base, with 10 bases separating them. Germline values: CDR1 MNHEY, CDR2 SVGAGI. The CDR3 extends over 15 amino acids. The CDR3 sequence is CASSYSLTGSYEQYF. In DNA form, the CDR3 reads TGTGCCAGCAGTTACTCGTTGACAGGATCCTACGAGCAGTACTTC.

The V and J genes are TRBV4-1 and TRBJ2-7, with 12 bases matching TRBD1. This CDR3 region has 16 residues. Germline-derived CDR1 and CDR2 are MGHRA and YSYEKL. V trimming: 1 base; J trimming: 7 bases; junction bases outside the gene matches: 8. The chain's CDR3 is CASSQAPGDRGHEQYF. The DNA of the CDR3 is TGCGCCAGCAGCCAAGCCCCCGGGGACAGGGGGCATGAGCAGTACTTC.

This clonotype showed up just a few times. The J gene is TRBJ1-4, the V gene TRBV4-3; D not certain. Trimming removed 0 bases from V and 0 bases from J, with 11 bases in between. CDR3 size: 17 residues. CDR1 and CDR2 from the germline V gene are LGHNA and YSLEER. The CDR3 coding sequence is TGCGCCAGCAGCCAAGATCGACCCCTTGCAACTAATGAAAAACTGTTTTTT. Translation: CASSQDRPLATNEKLFF.

This sequence joins TRBV7-9 and TRBJ1-1; possible D gene TRBD1, 6 bases. The CDR3 loop spans 14 amino acids. V lost 5 bases, J lost 1 base, and 11 bases lay in between. Germline loops: CDR1 SEHNR, CDR2 FQNEAQ (reference sequence). The chain's CDR3 is CASSARGENTEAFF. CDR3 nucleotides: TGTGCCAGCAGCGCGAGGGGGGAGAACACTGAAGCTTTCTTT.

The V call is TRBV27, the J call TRBJ1-2, with 8 bases aligning to TRBD1. There are 16 residues in the CDR3. Germline values: CDR1 MNHEY, CDR2 SMNVEV (reference sequence). Trimming took 5 bases from V and 1 from J; bases not matched to a gene: 9. The CDR3 loop reads CASSPRTGIFNYGYTF. The CDR3 coding sequence is TGTGCCAGCAGTCCACGGACAGGGATCTTTAACTATGGCTACACCTTC.

This clonotype was found many times. V is TRBV9 and J is TRBJ1-1; 7 bases fit TRBD1. The CDR3 runs to 12 residues. Germline-derived CDR1 and CDR2 are SGDLS and YYNGEE. V lost 4 bases to trimming and J lost 8 bases; unmatched junction nucleotides: 5. CDR3 sequence: CASSPWDREAFF. The DNA for the CDR3 is TGTGCCAGCAGCCCTTGGGACAGAGAAGCTTTCTTT.

The J gene is TRBJ1-2, the V gene TRBV6-2 or TRBV6-3; tentative D call: TRBD1 (5 bases). The CDR3 extends over 13 amino acids. Trimming stripped 7 bases from V and 7 bases from J, with 16 bases between. Germline V CDR1 and CDR2: MNHEY, SVGEGT. The CDR3 nucleotides are TGTGCCAGCACCCCCGGGACTTCCTCTGGCTACACCTTC. Translation: CASTPGTSSGYTF.

This clonotype has a handful of counts. The rearrangement joins TRBV28 to TRBJ2-7, with 10 positions matching TRBD1. CDR3 length equals 14 residues. Germline V CDR1 and CDR2: MDHEN, SYDVKM. CDR3 loop: CASSITGTGAYLSV. CDR3 nucleotide sequence: TGTGCCAGCAGTATCACCGGGACAGGGGCTTATCTAAGCGTC.

The table lists this clonotype with a few counts. The chain's CDR3 is CASSQGTHQDNEQFF. CDR3 DNA: TGCGCCAGCAGCCAAGGGACACACCAAGATAATGAGCAGTTCTTC. The V and J genes are TRBV4-3 and TRBJ2-1; tentative D call: TRBD1 (5 bases). V shed 1 base and J shed 7 bases, with 14 bases lying between them. Germline V gene data show CDR1 as LGHNA and CDR2 as YSLEER. There are 15 residues in the CDR3.

This clonotype showed up just a few times. The genes are TRBV7-9 and TRBJ1-1; maybe TRBD1 (6 bases). Germline assignment: CDR1 SEHNR and CDR2 FQNEAQ (reference sequence). With 1 base removed from V and 2 bases from J, the gap between germline ends came to 17 bases. The CDR3 length is 17 residues. CDR3 protein: CASSLEGGAPPNTEAFF. CDR3 DNA: TGTGCCAGCAGCTTAGAGGGGGGGGCGCCTCCCAACACTGAAGCTTTCTTT.

This clonotype was seen repeatedly, ten times or more. The chain has TRBV5-1 and TRBJ2-3; 8 nucleotides agree with TRBD1. J lost 4 bases, V lost 7 bases, and 8 bases had no gene match. CDR3 size: 14 residues. Germline values: CDR1 SGHRS, CDR2 YFSETQ. The CDR3 DNA sequence: TGCGCCAGCGCCCCCGGGACAGGACCAGATACGCAGTATTTT. This sequence encodes CASAPGTGPDTQYF. The entire variable domain, with the rest obtained from reference TRBV5-1 and TRBJ2-3, is as follows: KAGVTQTPRYLIKTRGQQVTLSCSPISGHRSVSWYQQTPGQGLQFLFEYFSETQRNKGNFPGRFSGRQFSNSRSEMNVSTLELGDSALYLCASAPGTGPDTQYFGPGTRLTVL.

This clonotype was found many times. The V and J genes are TRBV9 and TRBJ2-1, with 8 bases aligning to TRBD2. Germline loops: CDR1 SGDLS, CDR2 YYNGEE. The CDR3 totals 14 residues. Germline trimming cut 5 bases from V and 4 bases from J; bases unmatched to any gene: 5. The CDR3 protein is CASSGSGGYNEQFF. The CDR3 coding sequence is TGTGCCAGCAGTGGGAGCGGGGGATACAATGAGCAGTTCTTC.

V is TRBV7-9 and J is TRBJ1-1, with TRBD1 matching over 7 bases. With 2 bases clipped from V and 4 bases from J, the junction kept 13 bases outside the gene matches. The CDR3 loop spans 17 amino acids. Germline CDR1 SEHNR, CDR2 FQNEAQ (reference sequence). The CDR3 nucleotides read TGTGCCAGCAGCTTAATTGGCTTGAGGGGGCAGGGCACTGAAGCTTTCTTT. Residues: CASSLIGLRGQGTEAFF.